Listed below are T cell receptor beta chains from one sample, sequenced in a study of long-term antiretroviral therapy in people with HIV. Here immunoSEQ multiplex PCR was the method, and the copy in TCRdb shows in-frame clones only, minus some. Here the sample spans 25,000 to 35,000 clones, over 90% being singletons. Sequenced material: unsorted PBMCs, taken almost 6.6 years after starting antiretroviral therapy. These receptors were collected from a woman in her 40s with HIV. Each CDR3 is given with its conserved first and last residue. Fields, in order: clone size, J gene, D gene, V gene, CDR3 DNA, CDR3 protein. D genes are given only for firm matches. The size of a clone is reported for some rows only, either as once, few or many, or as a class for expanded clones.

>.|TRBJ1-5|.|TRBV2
TGTGCCAGCAGTTACAGGGAGTATCAGCCCCAGCATTTT
CASSYREYQPQHF
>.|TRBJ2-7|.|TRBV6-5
TGTGCCAGCACAAGCCCAGGACAGCCCTACGAGCAGTACTTC
CASTSPGQPYEQYF
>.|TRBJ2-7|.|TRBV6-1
TGTGCCAGCAGGCGGGTCGTTTTGGAGCAGTACTTC
CASRRVVLEQYF
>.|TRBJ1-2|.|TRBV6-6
TGTGCCAGCAGTTACTTCGGCAGGGTCGACTATGGCTACACCTTC
CASSYFGRVDYGYTF
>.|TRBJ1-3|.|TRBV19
TGTGCCAGTAGTATGGGCAGGGTAGGGATGGGCTCTGGAAACACCATATATTTT
CASSMGRVGMGSGNTIYF
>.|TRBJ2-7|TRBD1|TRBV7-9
TGTGCCAGCAGCTTAGAGACAGGGACCTCCTACGAGCAGTACTTC
CASSLETGTSYEQYF
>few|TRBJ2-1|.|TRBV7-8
TGTGCCAGCAGCTCGACCGCCCCTGGTCTCGACGATGAGCAGTTCTTC
CASSSTAPGLDDEQFF
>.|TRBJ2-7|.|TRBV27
TGTGCCAGCAGTTTGGGACGGGGGAACTTCTACGAGCAGTACTTC
CASSLGRGNFYEQYF
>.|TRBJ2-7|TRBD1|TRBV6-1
TGTGCCAGCAGTGAGGGACAGGGGGCTTCCAGTTCCTACGAGCAGTACTTC
CASSEGQGASSSYEQYF
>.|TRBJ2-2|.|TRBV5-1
TGCGCCAGCAGCTTGGAGGACAGTAAGAACACCGGGGAGCTGTTTTTT
CASSLEDSKNTGELFF
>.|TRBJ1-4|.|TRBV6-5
TGTGCCAGCAGTTACTCGACTCTGGCTTCTAATGAAAAACTGTTTTTT
CASSYSTLASNEKLFF
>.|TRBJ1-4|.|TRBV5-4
TGTGCCAGCAGCCTGCAAAGGGAGAGTAATGAAAAACTGTTTTTT
CASSLQRESNEKLFF
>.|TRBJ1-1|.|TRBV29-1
TGCAGCACCGGCGTGATGAACACTGAAGCTTTCTTT
CSTGVMNTEAFF
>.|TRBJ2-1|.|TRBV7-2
TGTGCCAGCAACTACGACTTGGGGGATGAGCAGTTCTTC
CASNYDLGDEQFF
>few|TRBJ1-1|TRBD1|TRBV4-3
TGCGCCAGCAGCCAAGGAGGGGACAGCAATGAAGCTTTCTTT
CASSQGGDSNEAFF